Each of the 10 T cell receptor beta chains below was sequenced from the same sample in a study of post-analysis software for immune sequencing data. Notes on the study in general: Patients used four to six TRBV segments, including TRBV5-6, TRBV5-1 and TRBV20-1, more often than controls.

Antigens for these TCRs are unknown. The authors incorporated unique molecular identifiers into the TCR beta cDNA libraries. TCRdb redid the calling of the PCR reads with MiXCR, one entry per CDR3 protein. Here the sample spans hundreds of thousands of distinct CDR3 sequences, roughly three fifths being singletons. The sequenced material came from blood. These TCRs come from a girl under 10 years old with multiple sclerosis.

A note on this clonotype: Germline and junction disagree at one end, which may indicate a read error. This rearrangement joins TRBV15 to TRBJ2-3; either TRBD1 or TRBD2 may fit D (5 bases each). CDR3 size: 15 residues. Germline-derived CDR1 and CDR2 are LNHNV and YYDKDF (reference sequence). This CDR3 is CTTQTGTINTDTQYF. In nucleotides, the CDR3 is TGTACCACCCAGACCGGGACGATAAATACAGATACGCAGTATTTT. Complete variable domain (other parts from reference TRBV15 and TRBJ2-3): DAMVIQNPRYQVTQFGKPVTLSCSQTLNHNVMYWYQQKSSQAPKLLFHYYDKDFNNEADTPDNFQSRRPNTSFCFLDIRSPGLGDTAMYLCTTQTGTINTDTQYFGPGTRLTVL.

CDR3 loop: CASSRRTSGGAEDTQYF. In nucleotides, the CDR3 is TGCGCCAGCAGCCGTAGGACTAGCGGGGGGGCTGAAGATACGCAGTATTTT. V and J are TRBV5-1 and TRBJ2-3; 15 bases are a match to TRBD2. Per germline, CDR1 SGHRS and CDR2 YFSETQ. The CDR3 is 17 residues long. The J segment lost 5 bases and the V segment lost 4 bases, leaving 8 bases of the junction unmatched.

The chain combines TRBV20-1 with TRBJ2-7; 11 nucleotides match TRBD2. The J segment lost 8 bases and the V segment lost 0 bases, leaving 9 bases of the junction unmatched. This CDR3 comprises 15 residues. Germline CDR1 DFQATT, CDR2 SNEGSKA (reference sequence). CDR3 region: CSARDSGRAANKQYF. In DNA, the CDR3 is TGCAGTGCTAGAGATAGCGGGAGGGCCGCCAACAAGCAGTACTTC.

As DNA, the CDR3 is TGCAGTGCTTATAGCGGGAGGGAAAAAGAGACCCAGTACTTC. Its translation: CSAYSGREKETQYF. The genes are TRBV20-1 and TRBJ2-5, with 11 positions matching TRBD2. Looked up from germline, CDR1 is DFQATT and CDR2 is SNEGSKA (reference sequence). V gave up 5 bases and J gave up 3 bases; unmatched junction bases: 5. CDR3 length: 14 residues.

The rearrangement links TRBV29-1 to TRBJ2-5; the D gene is possibly TRBD2 (6 bases). The J call may be in error: the DNA end matches TRBJ2-7 better. There are 12 residues in the CDR3. Germline CDR1 SQVTM, CDR2 ANQGSEA. In DNA form, the CDR3 reads TGCAGCGTCCTGGGACTTCGGTACGAGCAGTACTTC. It translates to CSVLGLRYEQYF.

CDR3 region: CSARDASGAYEQYF. In DNA form, the CDR3 reads TGCAGTGCTAGAGATGCTAGCGGGGCCTACGAGCAGTACTTC. This rearrangement joins TRBV20-1 to TRBJ2-7, with 9 bases identical to TRBD2. Germline CDR1 and CDR2: DFQATT and SNEGSKA (reference sequence). The ends lost 0 bases at V and 2 bases at J; junction bases unmatched: 2. The CDR3 spans 14 residues.

This clonotype was detected many times. The rearrangement uses TRBV5-1 and TRBJ2-7; the match to TRBD1 covers 11 bases. The length of the CDR3 is 15 residues. From germline, CDR1 is SGHRS and CDR2 YFSETQ. J was trimmed by 3 bases and V by 2 bases; bases with no gene match: 4. In nucleotides, the CDR3 is TGCGCCAGCAGCTTAATCGGGACAGGGGGCTACGAGCAGTACTTC. Translation: CASSLIGTGGYEQYF. Variable domain in full (rest from reference TRBV5-1 and TRBJ2-7): KAGVTQTPRYLIKTRGQQVTLSCSPISGHRSVSWYQQTPGQGLQFLFEYFSETQRNKGNFPGRFSGRQFSNSRSEMNVSTLELGDSALYLCASSLIGTGGYEQYFGPGTRLTVT.

This chain links TRBV10-3 with TRBJ2-1, with 7 nucleotides matching TRBD2. With V trimmed by 1 base and J by 4 bases, 13 bases remained unmatched. This CDR3 is 18 amino acids long. Per germline, CDR1 ENHRY and CDR2 SYGVKD. CDR3 sequence reads: CAISEWVGRERSYNEQFF. As DNA, the CDR3 is TGTGCCATCAGTGAGTGGGTTGGGCGGGAGCGGTCATACAATGAGCAGTTCTTC.

This clonotype was seen only a few times. The chain links TRBV6-5 to TRBJ2-5; 15 bases line up with TRBD2. J gave up 4 bases and V 4 bases, and 10 bases lay outside the gene matches. CDR1 MNHEY and CDR2 SVGAGI come from the germline V gene. The CDR3 runs to 18 residues. CDR3 nucleotides: TGTGCCAGCAGTTCCTTATCCGTGGGACTAGCGGGAGGAGAGACCCAGTACTTC. This sequence encodes CASSSLSVGLAGGETQYF.

This clonotype appeared a few times. The chain employs TRBV9 and TRBJ2-1; 10 bases map to TRBD2. V lost 0 bases and J lost 7; bases outside the gene matches: 4. The CDR3 has 15 amino acids. Germline loops: CDR1 SGDLS, CDR2 YYNGEE. Written as DNA, the CDR3 is TGTGCCAGCAGCGTAGGTGGGACTAGCGATAATGAGCAGTTCTTC. Its translation is CASSVGGTSDNEQFF.